This TCR beta chain was documented in a study of siplizumab effects on memory and regulatory T cells. Study-level findings and limits: Naive-or-memory phenotypes were unassignable for roughly 75-95% of proliferating CD4+ or CD8+ clones. Tregs proliferating in siplizumab cultures lacked confirmation of their suppressive function. Naive T cell populations appeared to exhibit greater diversity than memory cells and appeared to be major alloresponse contributors. Siplizumab caused a significant drop in alloreactive sequences traceable to unstimulated CD4+ memory cells.

In regard to this clone: As yet, its antigen is unknown.

Libraries were prepared by immunoSEQ multiplex PCR; TCRdb keeps only in-frame clonotypes and omits some of them. The table has 100,000 to 120,000 clones, just under 95% seen once. The length of the CDR3 is 15 residues. Trimming took off 6 bases at V and 6 bases at J, with 20 bases between the two ends. Germline CDR1 SNHLY, CDR2 FYNNEI. The origin of this receptor is a human donor in good health. The gene calls are TRBV2 and TRBJ1-2, with D maybe TRBD1 (5 bases). The sequenced sample was CD4+ T cells sorted from blood. Written as DNA, the CDR3 is TGTGCCAGCAGGGGAGTAAGGGGACGGGGGAATGGCTACACCTTC. Protein sequence: CASRGVRGRGNGYTF.